This T cell receptor beta chain was documented in a study of OX40 agonist ivuxolimab in advanced cancers. Across the whole study: The study enrolled dose-escalation patients with hepatocellular carcinoma, melanoma, renal cell or head and neck cancer.

Study-wide points: Antigen specificity was not determined for the expanded peripheral T cells. CD8+ T cells (on average) carried more expanded clones than CD4+ T cells.

The germline CDR1 and CDR2 sequences are MDHEN and SYDVKM. The V segment lost 3 bases and the J segment 1 base; nucleotides outside the gene matches: 4. The CDR3 length is 16 residues. Notes on this clone: Its antigen is undetermined.

Baseline, cycle 4 day 1, and cycle 7 day 1 were the blood sampling points. The assay was immunoSEQ multiplex PCR, and TCRdb's table has in-frame clones only and misses some. The sample has 70,000 to 80,000 clones; 85% to 90% are singletons. The TCR originated in an adult with an advanced solid tumor such as melanoma, head and neck, liver or kidney cancer. Here the sequenced sample was CD4+ or CD8+ T cells sorted from blood, taken in a trial of the OX40 agonist ivuxolimab. The chain uses TRBV28 and TRBJ2-2; 8 bases map to TRBD1. The CDR3 DNA reads as TGTGCCAGCAGTTTCTCGGACAGGGAGAACACCGGGGAGCTGTTTTTT. Its translation is CASSFSDRENTGELFF.